These T cell receptor beta chains were read from a single sample in a study of blood T cell repertoires in COVID-19. TCRdb's table, derived via immunoSEQ multiplex PCR, lists solely in-frame clones and lacks some. This sample yields some 200,000 clones, of which 90% are seen a single time; 0.5% to 0.65% belongs to the top ten. The sample was peripheral blood. Receptor source: a man aged 50-60 years with acute or convalescent COVID-19. Each CDR3 is given with its conserved first and last residue. D genes are given only for firm matches. Some rows mark clone size as missing; the rest say once, few, many or name a class of expanded clone.

abundance: .; j_gene: TRBJ2-7; d_gene: .; v_gene: TRBV5-1; CDR3aa: CASSLFGMSSYEQYF; CDR3nt: TGCGCCAGCAGCTTGTTTGGTATGAGCTCCTACGAGCAGTACTTC
abundance: once; j_gene: TRBJ1-2; d_gene: .; v_gene: TRBV28; CDR3aa: CASSLGYSNYGYTF; CDR3nt: TGTGCCAGCAGTTTAGGGTACAGTAACTATGGCTACACCTTC
abundance: .; j_gene: TRBJ2-3; d_gene: .; v_gene: TRBV30; CDR3aa: CAWSPTADTQYF; CDR3nt: TGTGCCTGGAGTCCCACTGCAGATACGCAGTATTTT
abundance: .; j_gene: TRBJ1-4; d_gene: TRBD1; v_gene: TRBV6-2/TRBV6-3; CDR3aa: CASSDRGWYEKLFF; CDR3nt: TGTGCCAGCAGCGACAGGGGTTGGTATGAAAAACTGTTTTTT
abundance: .; j_gene: TRBJ2-3; d_gene: TRBD2; v_gene: TRBV4-1; CDR3aa: CASSQGASGGAPDTQYF; CDR3nt: TGCGCCAGCAGCCAAGGGGCTAGCGGGGGGGCGCCAGATACGCAGTATTTT
abundance: .; j_gene: TRBJ2-7; d_gene: .; v_gene: TRBV24-1; CDR3aa: CATSDFYEQYF; CDR3nt: TGTGCCACCAGTGACTTTTACGAGCAGTACTTC
abundance: .; j_gene: TRBJ2-5; d_gene: .; v_gene: TRBV7-2; CDR3aa: CASSPRTYTRETQYF; CDR3nt: TGTGCCAGCAGCCCCCGGACATACACCAGGGAGACCCAGTACTTC
abundance: .; j_gene: TRBJ1-5; d_gene: .; v_gene: TRBV7-8; CDR3aa: CASSLGGGYQPQHF; CDR3nt: TGTGCCAGCAGCTTAGGTGGCGGATATCAGCCCCAGCATTTT
abundance: .; j_gene: TRBJ2-2; d_gene: TRBD1; v_gene: TRBV7-2; CDR3aa: CASSFRTGGTGELFF; CDR3nt: TGTGCCAGCAGCTTTAGGACAGGGGGCACCGGGGAGCTGTTTTTT
abundance: .; j_gene: TRBJ1-2; d_gene: .; v_gene: TRBV12-3/TRBV12-4; CDR3aa: CASSPTDRGYTF; CDR3nt: TGTGCCAGCAGTCCGACAGATCGTGGCTACACCTTC
abundance: .; j_gene: TRBJ2-5; d_gene: .; v_gene: TRBV19; CDR3aa: CASSTDSQETQYF; CDR3nt: TGTGCCAGTAGTACCGACAGCCAAGAGACCCAGTACTTC
abundance: once; j_gene: TRBJ2-2; d_gene: .; v_gene: TRBV6-6; CDR3aa: CASSSVAGELFF; CDR3nt: TGTGCCAGCAGTAGCGTGGCCGGGGAGCTGTTTTTT
abundance: once; j_gene: TRBJ1-6; d_gene: .; v_gene: TRBV5-6; CDR3aa: CASSLRGTGNSPLHF; CDR3nt: TGTGCCAGCAGCTTGAGGGGGACGGGGAATTCACCCCTCCACTTT
abundance: .; j_gene: TRBJ2-1; d_gene: TRBD1; v_gene: TRBV27; CDR3aa: CASSLLDRVDEQFF; CDR3nt: TGTGCCAGCAGTTTACTGGACAGGGTTGATGAGCAGTTCTTC
abundance: .; j_gene: TRBJ1-1; d_gene: .; v_gene: TRBV3-1/TRBV3-2; CDR3aa: CASSHAGSTEAFF; CDR3nt: TGTGCCAGCAGCCATGCAGGGTCGACTGAAGCTTTCTTT
abundance: .; j_gene: TRBJ1-1; d_gene: .; v_gene: TRBV3-1/TRBV3-2; CDR3aa: CASSQAGRDSEAFF; CDR3nt: TGTGCCAGCAGCCAAGCCGGCAGGGACTCTGAAGCTTTCTTT
abundance: once; j_gene: TRBJ2-1; d_gene: TRBD1; v_gene: TRBV5-8; CDR3aa: CASSLLLAGGYNEQFF; CDR3nt: TGTGCCAGCAGCTTGTTATTGGCAGGGGGATACAATGAGCAGTTCTTC
abundance: .; j_gene: TRBJ2-7; d_gene: TRBD2; v_gene: TRBV27; CDR3aa: CASSTRLAGDYYEQYF; CDR3nt: TGTGCCAGCAGTACGCGACTAGCGGGGGATTACTACGAGCAGTACTTC
abundance: .; j_gene: TRBJ1-5; d_gene: .; v_gene: TRBV5-1; CDR3aa: CASSLAGDSNQPQHF; CDR3nt: TGCGCCAGCAGCTTGGCAGGGGACAGCAATCAGCCCCAGCATTTT
abundance: .; j_gene: TRBJ2-2; d_gene: TRBD2; v_gene: TRBV27; CDR3aa: CASKAGGLSTGELFF; CDR3nt: TGTGCCAGCAAAGCGGGAGGGCTATCCACCGGGGAGCTGTTTTTT
abundance: .; j_gene: TRBJ2-3; d_gene: .; v_gene: TRBV6-5; CDR3aa: CASSYLAGADTQYF; CDR3nt: TGTGCCAGCAGTTACTTGGCAGGGGCAGATACGCAGTATTTT
abundance: .; j_gene: TRBJ1-6; d_gene: TRBD1; v_gene: TRBV7-8; CDR3aa: CASSSGTGVPPYNSPLHF; CDR3nt: TGTGCCAGCAGTTCCGGGACAGGGGTCCCCCCTTATAATTCACCCCTCCACTTT
abundance: .; j_gene: TRBJ2-4; d_gene: TRBD2; v_gene: TRBV12-3/TRBV12-4; CDR3aa: CASSPRGVDIQYF; CDR3nt: TGTGCCAGCAGTCCGCGGGGGGTAGACATTCAGTACTTC
abundance: .; j_gene: TRBJ2-6; d_gene: TRBD2; v_gene: TRBV29-1; CDR3aa: CSVRLAGGNRANVLTF; CDR3nt: TGCAGCGTCAGACTAGCGGGGGGAAATCGGGCCAACGTCCTGACTTTC
abundance: .; j_gene: TRBJ1-1; d_gene: .; v_gene: TRBV29-1; CDR3aa: CSVTVFLNTEAFF; CDR3nt: TGCAGCGTAACGGTCTTCCTGAACACTGAAGCTTTCTTT
abundance: .; j_gene: TRBJ1-6; d_gene: TRBD1; v_gene: TRBV28; CDR3aa: CASSVPRTGMSSPLHF; CDR3nt: TGTGCCAGCAGTGTACCACGGACAGGGATGTCTTCACCCCTCCACTTT
abundance: .; j_gene: TRBJ2-5; d_gene: TRBD2; v_gene: TRBV7-2; CDR3aa: CASSLGGGAQETQYF; CDR3nt: TGTGCCAGCAGCTTAGGCGGGGGGGCCCAAGAGACCCAGTACTTC
abundance: few; j_gene: TRBJ2-2; d_gene: .; v_gene: TRBV7-2; CDR3aa: CASSLISGEVAGELFF; CDR3nt: TGTGCCAGCAGCTTAATCTCGGGGGAGGTGGCCGGGGAGCTGTTTTTT
abundance: .; j_gene: TRBJ1-1; d_gene: .; v_gene: TRBV6-5; CDR3aa: CASSSQGSGTEAFF; CDR3nt: TGTGCCAGCAGTTCACAGGGCTCCGGCACTGAAGCTTTCTTT
abundance: .; j_gene: TRBJ2-7; d_gene: TRBD1; v_gene: TRBV7-9; CDR3aa: CASSPRGSYEQYF; CDR3nt: TGTGCCAGCAGCCCCAGGGGGAGCTACGAGCAGTACTTC
abundance: .; j_gene: TRBJ1-1; d_gene: .; v_gene: TRBV2; CDR3aa: CASSGDSNTEAFF; CDR3nt: TGTGCCAGCAGTGGGGACTCCAACACTGAAGCTTTCTTT
abundance: .; j_gene: TRBJ1-5; d_gene: .; v_gene: TRBV19; CDR3aa: CASSIDRVGGENQPQHF; CDR3nt: TGTGCCAGTAGTATAGATAGGGTAGGGGGGGAAAATCAGCCCCAGCATTTT
abundance: .; j_gene: TRBJ2-1; d_gene: TRBD2; v_gene: TRBV11-1; CDR3aa: CASSSGTSGFNEQFF; CDR3nt: TGTGCCAGCAGCTCGGGGACTAGCGGCTTCAATGAGCAGTTCTTC
abundance: .; j_gene: TRBJ2-1; d_gene: TRBD1; v_gene: TRBV5-1; CDR3aa: CASRDRGRNEQFF; CDR3nt: TGCGCCAGCCGGGACAGGGGGCGTAATGAGCAGTTCTTC
abundance: .; j_gene: TRBJ1-5; d_gene: .; v_gene: TRBV15; CDR3aa: CATSRDLFPGGGSNQPQHF; CDR3nt: TGTGCCACCAGCAGAGATCTTTTCCCGGGGGGAGGGAGCAATCAGCCCCAGCATTTT
abundance: .; j_gene: TRBJ2-3; d_gene: TRBD1; v_gene: TRBV9; CDR3aa: CASSVGQGAGDTQYF; CDR3nt: TGTGCCAGCAGCGTAGGTCAGGGGGCAGGTGATACGCAGTATTTT
abundance: .; j_gene: TRBJ1-6; d_gene: .; v_gene: TRBV5-1; CDR3aa: CASSPGHSSYNSPLHF; CDR3nt: TGCGCCAGCAGTCCTGGACACAGCTCCTATAATTCACCCCTCCACTTT
abundance: once; j_gene: TRBJ2-1; d_gene: .; v_gene: TRBV7-9; CDR3aa: CASSLRAENYNEQFF; CDR3nt: TGTGCCAGCAGCTTAAGAGCGGAAAACTACAATGAGCAGTTCTTC
abundance: .; j_gene: TRBJ2-7; d_gene: TRBD2; v_gene: TRBV6-1; CDR3aa: CASSEGSGIREQYF; CDR3nt: TGTGCCAGCAGTGAAGGAAGCGGGATACGCGAGCAGTACTTC
abundance: .; j_gene: TRBJ2-7; d_gene: TRBD2; v_gene: TRBV11-2; CDR3aa: CASSPGTSGISYEQYF; CDR3nt: TGTGCCAGCAGCCCTGGGACTAGCGGCATCTCCTACGAGCAGTACTTC
abundance: .; j_gene: TRBJ1-2; d_gene: .; v_gene: TRBV18; CDR3aa: CASSSRTANYGYTF; CDR3nt: TGTGCCAGCTCATCCCGGACAGCTAACTATGGCTACACCTTC
abundance: .; j_gene: TRBJ2-1; d_gene: TRBD2; v_gene: TRBV27; CDR3aa: CASQLGSGISYNEQFF; CDR3nt: TGTGCCAGCCAATTGGGTAGCGGGATTTCCTACAATGAGCAGTTCTTC
abundance: .; j_gene: TRBJ1-2; d_gene: TRBD1; v_gene: TRBV5-1; CDR3aa: CASSRSTGGVYGYTF; CDR3nt: TGCGCCAGCAGCCGTTCGACAGGGGGCGTCTATGGCTACACCTTC
abundance: .; j_gene: TRBJ1-2; d_gene: .; v_gene: TRBV28; CDR3aa: CASSSTLDYGYTF; CDR3nt: TGTGCCAGCAGCTCAACTCTCGACTATGGCTACACCTTC
abundance: .; j_gene: TRBJ2-6; d_gene: .; v_gene: TRBV9; CDR3aa: CASSPSGSSGANVLTF; CDR3nt: TGTGCCAGCAGCCCATCGGGGAGCTCTGGGGCCAACGTCCTGACTTTC